Below, 20 T cell receptor beta chains from the same sample are listed, as sequenced in a study of CD8 T cells in Susac syndrome. The RNA input was roughly 0.45 to 1 ug, and it was reverse transcribed with random hexamers. Via MiXCR, TCRdb re-called the immunoSEQ multiplex PCR reads, giving one row per CDR3 protein. The sample records about 130,000 distinct CDR3 sequences, roughly 96% being singletons. The sequenced material came from CD4+ T cells from PBMCs. The receptors stem from a human donor in good health.

The chain uses TRBV27 and TRBJ2-7, with TRBD2 matching over 7 bases. V lost 3 bases, J lost 2 bases, and 4 bases stayed unmatched. From germline, CDR1 is MNHEY and CDR2 SMNVEV (reference sequence). The length of the CDR3 is 14 residues. CDR3 in amino acids: CASSFWGGAYEQYF. CDR3 sequence (DNA): TGTGCCAGCAGTTTCTGGGGGGGGGCCTACGAGCAGTACTTC.

The chain combines TRBV19 with TRBJ2-4; 7 bases align to TRBD1. The junction had 18 bases not matched to a gene; V was cut back by 7 bases and J by 9 bases. The CDR3 consists of 16 residues. CDR1 is LNHDA, CDR2 SQIVND, per germline (reference sequence). The DNA of the CDR3 is TGTGCCAGTACCCTCCGGGACAGTCCCTCTACGGGCATTCAGTACTTC. The encoded protein is CASTLRDSPSTGIQYF.

The chain employs TRBV14 and TRBJ2-1; 10 nucleotides line up with TRBD2. CDR1 is SGHDN, CDR2 FVKESK, per germline. With V trimmed by 4 bases and J by 3 bases, 12 bases remained unmatched. This CDR3 has 18 amino acids. The CDR3 DNA follows: TGTGCCAGCAGCCCCGGACAGGCGAGACTAGCGGGCTACAATGAGCAGTTCTTC. It is translated as CASSPGQARLAGYNEQFF.

The chain links TRBV5-1 to TRBJ2-1; either TRBD1 or TRBD2 may fit D (5 bases each). V was clipped by 2 bases and J by 8 bases, with 8 bases between them. Germline V lookup: CDR1 SGHRS, CDR2 YFSETQ. The CDR3 is 12 amino acids. This CDR3 is CASSLGEYEQFF. Here the CDR3 DNA reads TGCGCCAGCAGCTTAGGGGAGTATGAGCAGTTCTTC.

The gene calls are TRBV14 and TRBJ2-4; no clear D gene. This CDR3 has 14 residues. Germline CDR1 SGHDN, CDR2 FVKESK. With 2 bases removed from V and 5 bases from J, the gap between germline ends came to 10 bases. DNA of the CDR3: TGTGCCAGCAGCCAAATGAGACAAGAAAACATTCAGTACTTC. Protein: CASSQMRQENIQYF.

This chain connects TRBV7-9 to TRBJ2-5; D gene unclear. Trimming stripped 5 bases from V and 4 bases from J, with 8 bases between. Germline V gene sequence: CDR1 SEHNR, CDR2 FQNEAQ (reference sequence). The CDR3 runs 12 residues. CDR3 sequence (DNA): TGTGCCAGCAGCCTCTCCCTAGAGACCCAGTACTTC. Translating it yields CASSLSLETQYF.

The genes are TRBV6-5 and TRBJ2-3, with 8 bases aligning to TRBD1. The CDR3 sequence is 15 residues long. After removal of 6 bases from V and 3 bases from J, the junction contained 8 bases not matched to a gene. Germline loops: CDR1 MNHEY, CDR2 SVGAGI. CDR3 bases: TGTGCCAGCAGGGAAACAGGGGGTCGGACAGATACGCAGTATTTT. This encodes CASRETGGRTDTQYF.

The gene calls are TRBV12-3 or TRBV12-4 and TRBJ2-3; D might be TRBD2 (5 bases). The germline V and J ends were trimmed by 10 bases and 0 bases, with 14 bases remaining between them. There are 14 residues in the CDR3. CDR3 in amino acids: CATSGERSTDTQYF. The CDR3 DNA is TGTGCCACCTCTGGAGAGCGGAGCACAGATACGCAGTATTTT.

J is TRBJ2-3 and V is TRBV3-1; 8 nucleotides match TRBD2. J lost 5 bases, V lost 0 bases, and 7 bases had no gene match. Looked up from germline, CDR1 is LGHDT and CDR2 is YNNKEL (reference sequence). The CDR3 has 16 residues. This CDR3 reads CASSQEGGRPRDTQYF. The CDR3 DNA sequence: TGTGCCAGCAGCCAAGAAGGCGGGAGGCCAAGAGATACGCAGTATTTT.

The chain couples TRBV6-1 to TRBJ2-5; D tentatively fits TRBD1 or TRBD2 (5 bases each). The CDR3 is 17 amino acids. CDR1 MNHNS and CDR2 SASEGT come from the germline V gene. V lost 5 bases and J 5 bases, leaving 24 bases between the germline ends. The CDR3 DNA reads as TGTGCCAGCAGTCCACCCTGGGGGACGCGTCTCGTGGAGACCCAGTACTTC. Translating gives CASSPPWGTRLVETQYF.

The chain uses TRBV29-1 and TRBJ1-2, with unresolved D. The germline CDR1 and CDR2 sequences are SQVTM and ANQGSEA. The CDR3 covers 13 residues. Deletions cut 5 bases from V and 4 bases from J, with 14 bases between. The CDR3 DNA sequence: TGCAGCGTTTCCGGGAGATTCGTCTATGGCTACACCTTC. Translation: CSVSGRFVYGYTF.

The chain couples TRBV29-1 to TRBJ2-7; possibly TRBD1 for D (5 bases). With 7 bases removed from V and 2 bases from J, the gap between germline ends came to 15 bases. There are 13 residues in the CDR3. Germline V gene sequence: CDR1 SQVTM, CDR2 ANQGSEA. The CDR3 protein is CSAMKQVTYEQYF. The CDR3 DNA reads TGCAGCGCGATGAAACAGGTCACCTACGAGCAGTACTTC.

The rearrangement links TRBV24-1 to TRBJ2-2; 7 nucleotides match TRBD1. With V trimmed by 1 base and J by 5 bases, 0 bases remained unmatched. The CDR3 is 14 residues long. Looked up from germline, CDR1 is KGHDR and CDR2 is SFDVKD. The CDR3 DNA follows: TGTGCCACCAGTGATTTACAGGGGACCGGGGAGCTGTTTTTT. Amino acids: CATSDLQGTGELFF.

This rearrangement joins TRBV18 to TRBJ2-6; 7 bases agree with TRBD1. This CDR3 contains 19 residues. V lost 6 bases, J lost 0 bases, and 14 bases stayed unmatched. Germline CDR1 reads KGHSH; CDR2 reads LQKENI. Here the CDR3 reads CASSLKPGQPPSGANVLTF. The CDR3 nucleotides are TGTGCCAGCTCCCTAAAACCGGGACAGCCCCCCTCTGGGGCCAACGTCCTGACTTTC.

This rearrangement joins TRBV29-1 to TRBJ2-3, with D perhaps matching TRBD1 (7 bases). Trimming cost V 6 bases and J 5 bases, with 12 bases left between them. The germline gives CDR1 SQVTM, CDR2 ANQGSEA. CDR3 length equals 12 residues. The CDR3 DNA sequence: TGCAGCGTCAGACAGGGAGGAGATACGCAGTATTTT. Its translation: CSVRQGGDTQYF.

V is TRBV12-3 or TRBV12-4 and J is TRBJ2-3; D may match TRBD1 or TRBD2 (5 bases each). CDR3 length: 15 residues. The germline V and J ends were trimmed by 6 bases and 2 bases, with 15 bases remaining between them. The chain's CDR3 is CASSPGTVTTDTQYF. The CDR3 DNA follows: TGTGCCAGCAGCCCCGGGACCGTCACCACAGATACGCAGTATTTT.

This clonotype is a singleton in its sample. CDR3 protein: CASSPSTSGSIRETQYF. The DNA of the CDR3 is TGTGCCAGCAGCCCTTCCACTAGCGGGAGTATACGGGAGACCCAGTACTTC. The rearrangement joins TRBV7-6 to TRBJ2-5; TRBD2 agrees at 11 bases. The CDR3 consists of 17 residues. The ends lost 5 bases at V and 5 bases at J; junction bases unmatched: 13. CDR1 is SGHVS and CDR2 is FNYEAQ in the germline V gene.

DNA of the CDR3: TGTGCCACCGCCGGGAATAGCGGACGCCGCTCCTACGAGCAGTACTTC. Encoded protein: CATAGNSGRRSYEQYF. The V call is TRBV2, the J call TRBJ2-7; tentatively, D is TRBD2 (6 bases). From germline, CDR1 is SNHLY and CDR2 FYNNEI. Trimming took off 10 bases at V and 0 bases at J, with 22 bases between the two ends. There are 16 residues in the CDR3.

The genes are TRBV5-1 and TRBJ1-4, with no clear D. The V gene lost 4 bases and the J gene lost 5 bases, with 6 bases spanning the gap. The V gene's germline CDR1 is SGHRS and CDR2 YFSETQ. The CDR3 has 12 amino acids. CDR3 bases: TGCGCCAGCAGCGGGTCAAATGAAAAACTGTTTTTT. Protein: CASSGSNEKLFF.

This chain uses TRBV27 with TRBJ1-1, with D unclear. Trimming took 1 base from V and 3 from J, leaving 6 bases between them. This CDR3 has 13 residues. The germline CDR1 and CDR2 sequences are MNHEY and SMNVEV (reference sequence). DNA of the CDR3: TGTGCCAGCAGTTTATACCGAGACACTGAAGCTTTCTTT. This encodes CASSLYRDTEAFF.